The sequence of this T cell receptor (beta chain) was determined in a study of blood T cell repertoires in COVID-19. Study details: From the United States, Italy and Spain came samples of acute and convalescent COVID-19. From T cells, B-cell-depleted T cells, or PBMCs came the material, which was cDNA or gDNA.

As processed by the authors: Counts of nucleated cells, estimated from reference gene primer amplification, were obtained. Sequencing was performed with immunoSEQ multiplex PCR; in TCRdb, only in-frame clones are kept and a portion is missing. That table is the source of V, J and clone size, and D and trimming were worked out from the DNA. The sample records 130,000 to 150,000 clones, more than 60% being singletons. The CDR3 has 18 amino acids. CDR1 is MNHEY, CDR2 SMNVEV, per germline (reference sequence). Trimming pared 2 bases from V and 6 bases from J, leaving 23 bases between. Input material: peripheral blood. The V call is TRBV27, the J call TRBJ1-5, with a tentative D call TRBD1 (5 bases). The TCR was taken from a woman aged 60-70 years with acute or convalescent COVID-19. CDR3 sequence: CASSLRGQVRMTFQPQHF. CDR3 coding DNA: TGTGCCAGCAGTTTAAGAGGACAAGTCCGCATGACATTTCAGCCCCAGCATTTT.